This T cell receptor (beta chain) emerged from a study of cytomegalovirus exposure and HLA in healthy donors. Turning to the study itself: The same platform as the 666 first-cohort repertoires was used for the 120 validation repertoires, a later analysis reported. General study findings and limits: The classifier reportedly diagnosed cytomegalovirus status with high specificity and sensitivity. The authors listed 180 or so TCR beta chains as cytomegalovirus-associated. Generally TCR sequences proved uncommon, though certain public TCRs appeared in numerous donors.

Some clones are missing from TCRdb's copy, which holds only in-frame ones; the method was immunoSEQ multiplex PCR. The data show about 160,000 clones, with more than 70% seen just once and 10% to 13% held by the top ten. In the case of this clone: Its specificity is unknown.

The germline V gene has CDR1 SGHRS and CDR2 YFSETQ. Between the trimmed V and J ends, which lost 0 bases and 3 bases, there was a span of 14 bases. This CDR3 is 16 amino acids long. This TCR came from a man aged 30-40 years in good health and CMV-seropositive. Sequencing was carried out using PBMCs. The chain is built from TRBV5-1 and TRBJ2-3, with TRBD2 as a possible D gene (6 bases). CDR3 amino acids: CASSLEGREVTDTQYF. CDR3 DNA sequence: TGCGCCAGCAGCTTGGAGGGCAGGGAGGTGACAGATACGCAGTATTTT.